The entry below gives a single TCR beta chain sequence along with its context. Its antigen target is currently unknown. The input lacks base qualities; no much larger clone sits a single base away. This sample's time point label indicates: baseline, week 1 (first vaccination visit). The treatment or condition label for this specimen denotes: pre-vaccination baseline after standard-of-care therapy. Newly diagnosed WHO grade 3 or 4 IDH1-mutant astrocytomas showing loss of nuclear ATRX were present in the donors. The samples were drawn from NOA16, a multicentre, single-arm, open-label phase I trial in Germany that tested a mutant IDH1 peptide vaccine in humans for the first time. Visit V03 blood draws served as the baseline sample for immunogenicity testing. Genomic DNA for TCRB sequencing was extracted from EDTA blood using the DNeasy Blood and Tissue Kit. The library was prepared using the immunoSEQ multiplex PCR assay. Following the manufacturer's protocol, the hsTCRB Kit was used to amplify rearranged TCR beta chain sequences. An Illumina MiSeq was used to sequence the TCRB libraries. For the original study's pipeline: The proprietary platform of the kit vendor was used for demultiplexing, trimming and gene mapping. TCRdb took over this immuneACCESS table, retaining in-frame rearrangements with V and J assigned. Such tables are incomplete; in checked studies, under half of the missing clones stem from an unresolved V gene, and the remainder is unexplained. V, J and clone size were drawn from that table, and D and trimming were deduced from the DNA. This sample holds approximately 100,000 clones; roughly 89% were observed only once. The ten largest make up under 0.65% of the sample.

These data originate in a study of a mutant IDH1 vaccine in newly diagnosed glioma (TCRdb year 2021). With respect to the entire study: The roughly 30 treated patients were 62.5% male and around 38% female, with a mean age of approximately 40 years. Prior to enrollment, standard therapy consisting of radiotherapy alone, temozolomide alone, or radiochemotherapy with temozolomide had been administered to patients, with the combination being received by most patients. Peripheral blood samples were drawn at six visits, namely V03 (baseline), V05, V07, V10, V12 and V13. Longitudinal TCRB deep sequencing was done for some 26 treated patients, wherever samples were available for exploratory analyses. Overall study results and their limits: PBMC samples for TCRB deep sequencing were selected based on availability. Pseudoprogression appeared unrelated to alterations in the top peripheral T cell clonotypes detected by TCRB sequencing. Immune responses induced by the vaccine were seen in over 90% of patients across multiple MHC alleles. The authors stated that sample limitations prevented analyses of patient blood samples from being reproduced.

Per the germline V gene, SGHRS is the CDR1 and YFSETQ is the CDR2. The CDR3 runs 14 residues from the cysteine to the phenylalanine. The sequence is cut down to CDR3 DNA, 42 bases in frame from base 1. V is pruned by 7 bases and J by 4 bases, leaving 2 bases of the junction without a gene match. The sample here was PBMCs, taken from a glioma patient treated with radiotherapy, temozolomide or both. The sequence was obtained from a woman between 50 and 59 years old with glioma. Recombination joined TRBV5-1 with TRBJ2-2, with TRBD2 identical over 12 junction bases. The DNA sequence is given as TGCGCCAGCCGGGGACTAGCGGGCACCGGGGAGCTGTTTTTT. Its translation is CASRGLAGTGELFF.